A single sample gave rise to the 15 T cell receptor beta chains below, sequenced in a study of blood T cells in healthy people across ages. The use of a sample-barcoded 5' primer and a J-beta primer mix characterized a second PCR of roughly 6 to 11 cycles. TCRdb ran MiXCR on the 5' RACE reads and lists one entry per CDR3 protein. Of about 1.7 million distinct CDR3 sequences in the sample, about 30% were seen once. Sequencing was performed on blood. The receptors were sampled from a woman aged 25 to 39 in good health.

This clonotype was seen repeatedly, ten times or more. The CDR3 reads CASSSGTSLNEQFF. For the CDR3, the DNA is TGTGCCAGCAGCTCTGGGACCAGCCTCAATGAGCAGTTCTTC. The genes are TRBV7-2 and TRBJ2-1; D assignment may be TRBD1 or TRBD2 (5 bases each). The CDR3 sequence is 14 residues long. The germline V and J ends were trimmed by 4 bases and 6 bases, with 13 bases remaining between them. The germline V gene has CDR1 SGHTA and CDR2 FQGNSA.

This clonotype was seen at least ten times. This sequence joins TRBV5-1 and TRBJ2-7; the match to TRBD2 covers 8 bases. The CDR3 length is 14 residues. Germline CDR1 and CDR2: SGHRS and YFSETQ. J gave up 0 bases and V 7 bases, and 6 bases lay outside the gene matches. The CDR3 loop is CASCSGEDSYEQYF. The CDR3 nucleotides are TGCGCCAGCTGTAGCGGGGAAGACTCCTACGAGCAGTACTTC.

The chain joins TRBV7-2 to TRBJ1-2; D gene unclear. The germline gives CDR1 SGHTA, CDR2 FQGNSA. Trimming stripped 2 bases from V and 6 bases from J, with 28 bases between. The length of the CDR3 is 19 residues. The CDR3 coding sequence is TGTGCCAGCAGCTTAAGTCCCCCCCAGATACAGTGCTCAACACATGGCTACACCTTC. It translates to CASSLSPPQIQCSTHGYTF.

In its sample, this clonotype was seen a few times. In DNA, the CDR3 is TGCAGTGCCACGGGACTAGCGGGACGCTCCTACAATGAGCAGTTCTTC. As protein: CSATGLAGRSYNEQFF. The rearrangement uses TRBV20-1 and TRBJ2-1; TRBD2 matches 13 bases. The ends lost 6 bases at V and 0 bases at J; junction bases unmatched: 5. Germline lookup yields CDR1 DFQATT and CDR2 SNEGSKA (reference sequence). CDR3 length: 16 amino acids.

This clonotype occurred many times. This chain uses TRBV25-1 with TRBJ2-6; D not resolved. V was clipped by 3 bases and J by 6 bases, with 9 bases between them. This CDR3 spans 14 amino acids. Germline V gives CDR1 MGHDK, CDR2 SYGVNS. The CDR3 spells CASSDPQVANVLTF. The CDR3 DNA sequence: TGTGCCAGCAGTGACCCGCAGGTGGCCAACGTCCTGACTTTC. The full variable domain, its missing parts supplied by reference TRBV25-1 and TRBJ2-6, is EADIYQTPRYLVIGTGKKITLECSQTMGHDKMYWYQQDPGMELHLIHYSYGVNSTEKGDLSSESTVSRIRTEHFPLTLESARPSHTSQYLCASSDPQVANVLTFGAGSRLTVL.

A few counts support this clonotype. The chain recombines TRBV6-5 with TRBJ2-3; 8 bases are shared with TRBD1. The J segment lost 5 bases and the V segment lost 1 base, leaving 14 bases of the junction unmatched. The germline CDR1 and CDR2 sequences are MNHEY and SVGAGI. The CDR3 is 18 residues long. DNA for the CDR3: TGTGCCAGCAGTTACTTACCGGTCGACAGGGGAGCCCAAGATACGCAGTATTTT. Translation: CASSYLPVDRGAQDTQYF.

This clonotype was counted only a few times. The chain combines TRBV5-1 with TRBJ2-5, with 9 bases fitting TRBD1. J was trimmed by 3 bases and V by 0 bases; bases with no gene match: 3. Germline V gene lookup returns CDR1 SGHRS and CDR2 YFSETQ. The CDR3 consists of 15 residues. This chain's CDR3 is CASSLGWDREETQYF. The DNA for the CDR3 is TGCGCCAGCAGCTTGGGATGGGACAGGGAAGAGACCCAGTACTTC.

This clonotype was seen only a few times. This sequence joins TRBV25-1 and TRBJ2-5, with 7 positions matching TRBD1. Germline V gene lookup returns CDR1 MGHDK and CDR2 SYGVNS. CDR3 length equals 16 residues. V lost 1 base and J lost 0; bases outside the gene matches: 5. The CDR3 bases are TGTGCCAGCAGTGAATCCGGGACAGCCAACCAAGAGACCCAGTACTTC. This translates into CASSESGTANQETQYF.

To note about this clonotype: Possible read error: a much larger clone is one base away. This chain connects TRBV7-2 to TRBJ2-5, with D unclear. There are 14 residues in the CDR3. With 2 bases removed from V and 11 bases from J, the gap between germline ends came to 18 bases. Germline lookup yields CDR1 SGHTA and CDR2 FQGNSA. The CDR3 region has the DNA TGTGCCAGCAGCTTAAGCGACTGGAACTACGGGCAGTACTTC. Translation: CASSLSDWNYGQYF.

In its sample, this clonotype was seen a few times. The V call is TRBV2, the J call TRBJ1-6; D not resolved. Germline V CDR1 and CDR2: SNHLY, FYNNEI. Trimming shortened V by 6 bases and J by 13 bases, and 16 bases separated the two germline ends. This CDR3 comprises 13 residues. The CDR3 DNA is TGTGCCAGCAGCGAAACAACAGCAGCGCCCCTCCACTTT. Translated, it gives CASSETTAAPLHF.

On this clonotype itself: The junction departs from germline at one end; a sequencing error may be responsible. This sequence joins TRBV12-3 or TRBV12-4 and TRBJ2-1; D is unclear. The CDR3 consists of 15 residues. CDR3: CASSPVARAYKEQFF. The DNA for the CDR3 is TGTGCCAGCAGTCCCGTGGCTCGAGCGTACAAGGAGCAGTTCTTC.

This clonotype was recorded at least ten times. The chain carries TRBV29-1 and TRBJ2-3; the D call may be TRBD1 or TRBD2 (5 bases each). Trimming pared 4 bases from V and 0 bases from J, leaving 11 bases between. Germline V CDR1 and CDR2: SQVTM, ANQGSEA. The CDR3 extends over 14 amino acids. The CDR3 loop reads CSVVSWGSTDTQYF. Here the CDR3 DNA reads TGCAGCGTTGTGAGTTGGGGGAGCACAGATACGCAGTATTTT.

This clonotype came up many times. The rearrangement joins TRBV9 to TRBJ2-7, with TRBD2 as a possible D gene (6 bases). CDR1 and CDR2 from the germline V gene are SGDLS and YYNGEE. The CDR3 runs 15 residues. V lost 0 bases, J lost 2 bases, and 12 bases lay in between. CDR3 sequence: CASSVGPPGAYEQYF. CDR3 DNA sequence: TGTGCCAGCAGCGTAGGCCCCCCGGGGGCCTACGAGCAGTACTTC.

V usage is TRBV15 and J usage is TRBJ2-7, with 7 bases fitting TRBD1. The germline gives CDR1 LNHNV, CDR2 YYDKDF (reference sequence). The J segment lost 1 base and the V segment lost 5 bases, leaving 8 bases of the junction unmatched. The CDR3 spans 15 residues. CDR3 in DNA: TGTGCCACCAGCGCCCCAGAGACAGGGTCCTACGAGCAGTACTTC. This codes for CATSAPETGSYEQYF.

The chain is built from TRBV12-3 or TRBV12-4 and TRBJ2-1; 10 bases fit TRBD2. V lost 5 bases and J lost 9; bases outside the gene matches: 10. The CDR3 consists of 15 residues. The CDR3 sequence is CASSRGLAEGGEQFF. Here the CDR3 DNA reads TGTGCCAGCAGTCGCGGACTAGCGGAGGGGGGTGAGCAGTTCTTC.